This passage covers 24 T cell receptor beta chains from one sample sequenced in a study of T-cell memory formation after mild COVID-19. TCRdb ran MiXCR on the 5' RACE reads and lists one entry per CDR3 protein. Altogether 100,000 to 150,000 distinct CDR3 sequences are present, about 17% being singletons, with the ten largest covering roughly 5%. The sample was PBMCs or a T cell subset sorted from them (not recorded which). Receptors were obtained from a man aged 18 to 30 who had mild COVID-19 (a few samples of this study predate the infection). Cell type and time point are not known.

This clonotype turned up a few times. The V call is TRBV27, the J call TRBJ1-5; the D is unclear. Germline-derived CDR1 and CDR2 are MNHEY and SMNVEV (reference sequence). The CDR3 is 14 amino acids. The V end was cut by 5 bases, the J end by 3 bases, with 11 bases between. This chain's CDR3 is CASSPVGSNQPQHF. The CDR3 DNA follows: TGTGCCAGCAGTCCAGTGGGCTCCAATCAGCCCCAGCATTTT.

This clonotype was found a few times. The chain's CDR3 is CASGVPDSPLHF. In nucleotides, the CDR3 is TGTGCCAGCGGCGTCCCCGATTCACCCCTCCACTTT. The rearrangement joins TRBV7-2 to TRBJ1-6; D call uncertain. Germline V lookup: CDR1 SGHTA, CDR2 FQGNSA. The V end lost 8 bases, the J end lost 8 bases, and 10 bases lay between the germline ends. The CDR3 length is 12 residues.

There are a few counts of this clonotype. This chain joins TRBV7-7 and TRBJ2-5; D is tentatively TRBD1 or TRBD2 (7 bases each). The CDR3 consists of 12 residues. Germline V CDR1 and CDR2: SSHAT, FNYEAQ (reference sequence). Here the CDR3 DNA reads TGTGCTAGCGGGCCAGGGGGAGAGACCCAGTACTTC. It codes for CASGPGGETQYF.

A single count supports this clonotype. The chain carries TRBV7-8 and TRBJ1-2; tentative D call: TRBD1 (6 bases). V was clipped by 5 bases and J by 3 bases, with 19 bases between them. The length of the CDR3 is 16 residues. Germline CDR1 is SGHVS and CDR2 is FQNEAQ. CDR3 loop: CASSPRDKGLHYGYTF. CDR3 in DNA: TGTGCCAGCAGCCCCAGGGACAAGGGCCTGCACTATGGCTACACCTTC.

This clonotype came up a few times. The CDR3 coding sequence is TGTGCCAGCTCACCACCGGCGGGACGAGGGAATTCACCCCTCCACTTT. Encoded protein: CASSPPAGRGNSPLHF. The chain is built from TRBV18 and TRBJ1-6, with D maybe TRBD1 (5 bases). V was clipped by 0 bases and J by 7 bases, with 13 bases between them. CDR1 is KGHSH and CDR2 is LQKENI in the germline V gene. The CDR3 covers 16 residues.

The chain is built from TRBV24-1 and TRBJ2-3, with TRBD2 matching over 7 bases. J lost 4 bases, V lost 7 bases, and 4 bases had no gene match. The germline CDR1 and CDR2 sequences are KGHDR and SFDVKD. The CDR3 totals 13 residues. The CDR3 bases are TGTGCCACCAGAGGGACTATTTCAGATACGCAGTATTTT. Translating gives CATRGTISDTQYF.

This clonotype has ten or more counts. The V call is TRBV24-1, the J call TRBJ2-3; TRBD2 matches 8 bases. The CDR3 totals 14 residues. V was clipped by 4 bases and J by 4 bases; unmatched bases: 3. Germline CDR1 and CDR2: KGHDR and SFDVKD. Here the CDR3 reads CATSDGGGPDTQYF. The CDR3 nucleotides are TGTGCCACCAGTGACGGGGGGGGGCCAGATACGCAGTATTTT.

This clonotype was counted between two and nine times. The chain links TRBV19 to TRBJ2-7; D possibly uses TRBD1 or TRBD2 (5 bases each). The CDR3 runs to 16 residues. The germline V gene encodes CDR1 LNHDA and CDR2 SQIVND (reference sequence). Trimming removed 5 bases from V and 2 bases from J, with 19 bases in between. The DNA of the CDR3 is TGTGCCAGTAGTTTCGGGACCGGAATGGATGCCTACGAGCAGTACTTC. This translates into CASSFGTGMDAYEQYF. The full variable domain, in which reference TRBV19 and TRBJ2-7 provide the parts outside the CDR3, is DGGITQSPKYLFRKEGQNVTLSCEQNLNHDAMYWYRQDPGQGLRLIYYSQIVNDFQKGDIAEGYSVSREKKESFPLTVTSAQKNPTAFYLCASSFGTGMDAYEQYFGPGTRLTVT.

This clonotype was observed a handful of times. This chain connects TRBV14 to TRBJ1-1; the D is unclear. V was clipped by 3 bases and J by 7 bases, with 15 bases between them. Germline CDR1 and CDR2: SGHDN and FVKESK. The CDR3 runs 14 residues. CDR3 sequence reads: CASSQISGAHEAFF. Written as DNA, the CDR3 is TGTGCCAGCAGCCAGATTTCAGGTGCGCATGAAGCTTTCTTT.

The V gene is TRBV29-1, the J gene TRBJ1-5; 9 positions agree with TRBD1. Trimming took 5 bases from V and 7 from J; bases not matched to a gene: 9. The V gene's germline CDR1 is SQVTM and CDR2 ANQGSEA. This CDR3 region has 14 residues. The CDR3 nucleotides are TGCAGCGTTCGGGCGGGGGGACAGGGCCAGCCCCAGCATTTT. Translation gives CSVRAGGQGQPQHF.

Only a few counts were recorded for this clonotype. The rearrangement joins TRBV7-8 to TRBJ1-2; 8 positions agree with TRBD1. The CDR3 is made up of 14 amino acids. V lost 5 bases and J lost 4; bases outside the gene matches: 6. Germline loops: CDR1 SGHVS, CDR2 FQNEAQ. For the CDR3, the DNA is TGTGCCAGCAGCGTGACAGGGGAGGGCTATGGCTACACCTTC. The encoded protein is CASSVTGEGYGYTF.

In this sample, this clonotype turned up a few times. The CDR3 loop reads CASSYPGSRTYEQYF. CDR3 coding DNA: TGTGCCAGCAGTTATCCCGGAAGTAGGACCTACGAGCAGTACTTC. The chain joins TRBV6-2 or TRBV6-3 to TRBJ2-7; no reliable D call. The CDR3 runs to 15 residues. V shed 3 bases and J shed 2 bases, with 14 bases lying between them. Germline CDR1 and CDR2: MNHEY and SVGEGT.

CDR3 residues: CASSKRQQETQYF. In DNA form, the CDR3 reads TGTGCCAGCAGCAAAAGGCAGCAAGAGACCCAGTACTTC. V gene TRBV21-1 combines with J gene TRBJ2-5. TRBV21-1 counts as a pseudogene. This CDR3 comprises 13 residues.

This clonotype occurred many times. The chain joins TRBV7-2 to TRBJ2-3, with 8 bases fitting TRBD1. Germline V CDR1 and CDR2: SGHTA, FQGNSA. J gave up 2 bases and V 5 bases, and 3 bases lay outside the gene matches. The CDR3 is 14 amino acids. The CDR3, as DNA: TGTGCCAGCAGCGAGACAGGGGCCACAGATACGCAGTATTTT. It encodes CASSETGATDTQYF.

This clonotype appeared many times. This chain links TRBV27 with TRBJ1-1; no definite D call. Germline loops: CDR1 MNHEY, CDR2 SMNVEV (reference sequence). Trimming took 8 bases from V and 6 from J, leaving 16 bases between them. The CDR3 totals 13 residues. The CDR3 protein is CASSAFSAPEAFF. DNA for the CDR3: TGTGCCAGCTCGGCCTTCTCGGCCCCTGAAGCTTTCTTT.

This clonotype was picked up a small number of times. The chain links TRBV5-1 to TRBJ2-3, with 8 bases identical to TRBD1. Trimming at V came to 4 bases and at J to 0 bases, leaving 10 bases not matched to a gene. The CDR3 extends over 17 amino acids. CDR1 and CDR2 from the germline V gene are SGHRS and YFSETQ. The CDR3 region is CASSHRQGLTSTDTQYF. The CDR3 bases are TGCGCCAGCAGCCACAGACAGGGGTTGACTAGCACAGATACGCAGTATTTT. Based on the CDR3 plus reference TRBV5-1 and TRBJ2-3, the full variable domain is KAGVTQTPRYLIKTRGQQVTLSCSPISGHRSVSWYQQTPGQGLQFLFEYFSETQRNKGNFPGRFSGRQFSNSRSEMNVSTLELGDSALYLCASSHRQGLTSTDTQYFGPGTRLTVL.

This clonotype was seen more than once but under ten times. V usage is TRBV2 and J usage is TRBJ2-5; no clear D gene. This CDR3 region has 11 residues. Per the germline V gene, CDR1 is SNHLY and CDR2 is FYNNEI. Deletions cut 4 bases from V and 5 bases from J, with 5 bases between. CDR3 in amino acids: CASSVGETQYF. The CDR3 DNA follows: TGTGCCAGCAGTGTGGGGGAGACCCAGTACTTC.

The V gene is TRBV12-3 or TRBV12-4, the J gene TRBJ1-5, with D tentatively TRBD1 (5 bases). The CDR3 length is 14 residues. Trimming removed 1 base at V and 6 bases at J, with 10 bases between. As DNA, the CDR3 is TGTGCCAGCAGTTTAGGCAGGGAGGGTCAGCCCCAGCATTTT. Protein: CASSLGREGQPQHF.

The rearrangement joins TRBV28 to TRBJ1-3, with TRBD1 identical over 12 bases. The CDR3 is 17 residues long. Looked up from germline, CDR1 is MDHEN and CDR2 is SYDVKM. Trimming at V came to 6 bases and at J to 5 bases, leaving 11 bases not matched to a gene. This CDR3 is CASSLPPGTGGRNTIYF. The CDR3 nucleotides are TGTGCCAGCAGCCTCCCCCCCGGGACAGGGGGCCGAAACACCATATATTTT. The complete variable domain, with remaining parts taken from reference TRBV28 and TRBJ1-3, reads DVKVTQSSRYLVKRTGEKVFLECVQDMDHENMFWYRQDPGLGLRLIYFSYDVKMKEKGDIPEGYSVSREKKERFSLILESASTNQTSMYLCASSLPPGTGGRNTIYFGEGSWLTVV.

Only a few counts were recorded for this clonotype. The chain is built from TRBV12-3 or TRBV12-4 and TRBJ2-5; D is undetermined. V gave up 1 base and J gave up 5 bases, with 11 bases separating them. This CDR3 spans 14 amino acids. CDR3 residues: CASSLEGSTETQYF. The CDR3 region has the DNA TGTGCCAGCAGTTTAGAGGGTAGCACGGAGACCCAGTACTTC.

The gene calls are TRBV19 and TRBJ1-5; D not resolved. The V gene's germline CDR1 is LNHDA and CDR2 SQIVND (reference sequence). V was trimmed by 2 bases and J by 1 base, leaving 9 bases between them. The CDR3 extends over 15 amino acids. The CDR3 spells CASSIHFLSNQPQHF. CDR3 DNA: TGTGCCAGTAGTATACACTTCCTAAGCAATCAGCCCCAGCATTTT. The whole variable domain, remainder taken from reference TRBV19 and TRBJ1-5, is DGGITQSPKYLFRKEGQNVTLSCEQNLNHDAMYWYRQDPGQGLRLIYYSQIVNDFQKGDIAEGYSVSREKKESFPLTVTSAQKNPTAFYLCASSIHFLSNQPQHFGDGTRLSIL.

V is TRBV11-2 and J is TRBJ1-1; the match to TRBD1 covers 7 bases. Per the germline V gene, CDR1 is SGHAT and CDR2 is FQNNGV. The V and J ends lost 1 base and 6 bases, in that order; junction bases with no gene match: 2. The CDR3 extends over 13 amino acids. CDR3 in amino acids: CASSLAGTAEAFF. In nucleotides, the CDR3 is TGTGCCAGCAGCTTAGCAGGGACAGCTGAAGCTTTCTTT.

Note on this clonotype: Germline is not matched at one junction end, which may reflect a read error. V usage is TRBV5-1 and J usage is TRBJ2-3; 11 bases are a match to TRBD2. This CDR3 has 17 amino acids. CDR1 is SGHRS, CDR2 YFSETQ, per germline. The CDR3: CDSSPGLAGGIRDTQYF. CDR3 nucleotides: TGCGACAGCAGCCCCGGTCTAGCGGGGGGTATCAGAGATACGCAGTATTTT.

The gene calls are TRBV11-1 and TRBJ2-3, with TRBD1 matching over 7 bases. The CDR3 has 13 residues. CDR1 and CDR2 from the germline V gene are SGHAT and FQDESV (reference sequence). Germline trimming cut 5 bases from V and 4 bases from J; bases unmatched to any gene: 3. The CDR3 region has the DNA TGTGCCAGCAGCGACAGGGTAGCAGATACGCAGTATTTT. Its protein product is CASSDRVADTQYF.